Below are 32 T cell receptor beta chains sequenced from a single sample in a study of OX40 agonist ivuxolimab in advanced cancers. Library creation used the immunoSEQ multiplex PCR assay. TCRdb stores this immuneACCESS table with in-frame sequences only. Part of the clones is absent; in the studies checked, under half of the shortfall reflects unresolved V genes, and no reason is known for the rest. The sample has approximately 69,000 clones on record, 84% of them singletons. 7.5% to 9% of the sample lies in the top ten. The material sequenced was CD4+ or CD8+ T cells sorted from blood, taken in a trial of the OX40 agonist ivuxolimab. The receptor source for this set is an adult with an advanced solid tumor such as melanoma, head and neck, liver or kidney cancer.

The CDR3 region is CASAEGTEAFF. DNA of the CDR3: TGTGCCAGCGCCGAGGGCACTGAAGCTTTCTTT. V is TRBV6-5 and J is TRBJ1-1; D gene uncertain. Per the germline V gene, CDR1 is MNHEY and CDR2 is SVGAGI. This CDR3 spans 11 amino acids. The germline V and J ends were trimmed by 8 bases and 4 bases, with 8 bases remaining between them.

CDR3 in amino acids: CASSTQRETDTQYF. CDR3 bases: TGTGCCAGTAGTACTCAGCGGGAGACAGATACGCAGTATTTT. The chain employs TRBV19 and TRBJ2-3; TRBD2 agrees at 8 bases. The germline V gene encodes CDR1 LNHDA and CDR2 SQIVND (reference sequence). The V and J ends lost 4 bases and 3 bases, in that order; junction bases with no gene match: 3. The CDR3 is 14 residues long.

The chain links TRBV6-4 to TRBJ2-1, with D perhaps given as TRBD1 or TRBD2 (5 bases each). This CDR3 spans 15 amino acids. V dropped 5 bases and J dropped 2 bases, with 13 bases sitting between them. Germline CDR1 and CDR2: MRHNA and SNTAGT. This CDR3 is CASSRDGSPYNEQFF. Here the CDR3 DNA reads TGTGCCAGCAGTAGGGACGGATCTCCCTACAATGAGCAGTTCTTC.

The chain employs TRBV5-1 and TRBJ1-2; no clear D. Germline CDR1 and CDR2: SGHRS and YFSETQ. This CDR3 region has 14 residues. V was cut by 4 bases and J by 4 bases, with 14 bases left in between. This CDR3 reads CASSAAPAGYGYTF. The DNA of the CDR3 is TGCGCCAGCAGCGCGGCCCCAGCGGGCTATGGCTACACCTTC.

The chain uses TRBV7-2 and TRBJ2-7; 8 bases are a match to TRBD1. This CDR3 spans 12 amino acids. V was pared by 6 bases and J by 6 bases, with 4 bases of the junction left unmatched. Germline values: CDR1 SGHTA, CDR2 FQGNSA. CDR3 residues: CASSWTGSEQYF. CDR3 DNA sequence: TGTGCCAGCAGTTGGACAGGGAGCGAGCAGTACTTC.

The chain carries TRBV4-3 and TRBJ1-2; 12 nucleotides line up with TRBD1. The CDR3 sequence is 15 residues long. Germline V gene lookup returns CDR1 LGHNA and CDR2 YSLEER. V shed 3 bases, J shed 4 bases, and the junction held 3 bases outside the gene matches. The DNA of the CDR3 is TGCGCCAGCAGCCAGGCGGGACAGGGGGCCTATGGCTACACCTTC. This codes for CASSQAGQGAYGYTF.

This clone is a singleton in its sample. The V call is TRBV7-9, the J call TRBJ2-1; 9 positions match TRBD1. The V gene's germline CDR1 is SEHNR and CDR2 FQNEAQ (reference sequence). This CDR3 spans 16 amino acids. V dropped 5 bases and J dropped 12; count of bases not matched to a gene: 17. The CDR3 DNA sequence: TGTGCCAGCAGCGCTACCCGGGACAGGGTGGGCGGGAGGCAGTTCTTC. Amino acids: CASSATRDRVGGRQFF.

This clone was observed at least ten times. The chain combines TRBV10-3 with TRBJ2-5; 10 positions agree with TRBD2. This CDR3 region has 17 residues. V lost 0 bases, J lost 7 bases, and 11 bases stayed unmatched. Germline V lookup: CDR1 ENHRY, CDR2 SYGVKD. The CDR3 coding sequence is TGTGCCATCAGTGAGTCGGCAACTAGCGGGAAGACGGGGACCCAGTACTTC. Protein sequence: CAISESATSGKTGTQYF.

V is TRBV5-1 and J is TRBJ2-7; TRBD1 matches at 9 bases. Germline V lookup: CDR1 SGHRS, CDR2 YFSETQ. The trim removed 4 bases at V and 6 bases at J, leaving 11 bases unmatched. The CDR3 is made up of 15 amino acids. The CDR3 DNA reads as TGCGCCAGCAGCCAGCCGGGACAGGGTACGCGCGAGCAGTACTTC. This encodes CASSQPGQGTREQYF.

The genes are TRBV2 and TRBJ2-1, with 9 bases lining up with TRBD1. The germline V gene has CDR1 SNHLY and CDR2 FYNNEI. Trimming cost V 1 base and J 8 bases; bases outside gene matches: 9. This CDR3 has 16 amino acids. The CDR3 bases are TGTGCCAGCAGTGAAGTAACAGGGGGCATAATGGATGAGCAGTTCTTC. Protein sequence: CASSEVTGGIMDEQFF.

The chain is built from TRBV6-6 and TRBJ1-5, with D unresolved. V dropped 0 bases and J dropped 3 bases, with 9 bases sitting between them. Germline V gene sequence: CDR1 MNHNY, CDR2 SVGAGI (reference sequence). The length of the CDR3 is 15 residues. The CDR3 region is CASSYSWRLNQPQHF. CDR3 DNA sequence: TGTGCCAGCAGTTACTCTTGGCGGCTCAATCAGCCCCAGCATTTT.

This clone qualifies as medium-sized. At the DNA level, this CDR3 is encoded by other sequences in the same sample as well. The V and J genes are TRBV11-3 and TRBJ2-3; the D is unclear. Trimming cost V 2 bases and J 0 bases, with 6 bases left between them. This CDR3 has 14 residues. Germline values: CDR1 SGHNT, CDR2 YENEEA. CDR3 protein: CASSLTASTDTQYF. The CDR3 coding sequence is TGTGCCAGCAGCTTAACTGCTAGCACAGATACGCAGTATTTT.

The chain is built from TRBV27 and TRBJ1-2; perhaps TRBD1 as D (6 bases). V lost 0 bases and J 6 bases, leaving 11 bases between the germline ends. The CDR3 is made up of 14 amino acids. Germline V gives CDR1 MNHEY, CDR2 SMNVEV (reference sequence). This chain's CDR3 is CASSLSRAGDGYTF. CDR3 bases: TGTGCCAGCAGTTTATCTCGGGCAGGGGATGGCTACACCTTC.

The chain carries TRBV2 and TRBJ1-1; D is uncertain. This CDR3 is built from 14 residues. Germline V gives CDR1 SNHLY, CDR2 FYNNEI. The germline V and J ends were trimmed by 7 bases and 4 bases, with 16 bases remaining between them. This chain's CDR3 is CASIPEGVGTEAFF. As DNA, the CDR3 is TGTGCCAGCATCCCTGAGGGTGTGGGCACTGAAGCTTTCTTT.

The chain combines TRBV10-2 with TRBJ1-2; no clear D gene. V lost 7 bases, J lost 6 bases, and 15 bases lay in between. This CDR3 region has 13 residues. The germline V gene encodes CDR1 WSHSY and CDR2 SAAADI. The CDR3, as DNA: TGCGCCAGCACCAAAAGGGCAGGAGATGGCTACACCTTC. Protein sequence: CASTKRAGDGYTF.

The chain combines TRBV29-1 with TRBJ1-2; D not certain. V gave up 3 bases and J gave up 1 base, with 15 bases separating them. The CDR3 covers 15 residues. Germline-derived CDR1 and CDR2 are SQVTM and ANQGSEA. The CDR3 loop is CSVDVPAGYNYGYTF. DNA of the CDR3: TGCAGCGTTGACGTTCCGGCTGGATATAACTATGGCTACACCTTC.

This chain connects TRBV5-4 to TRBJ1-2; 11 bases are shared with TRBD1. Trimming removed 4 bases from V and 8 bases from J; junction bases left unmatched: 10. The CDR3 spans 15 residues. Germline CDR1 and CDR2: SGHNT and YYREEE (reference sequence). As DNA, the CDR3 is TGTGCCAGCAGCCAGGGACAGGGGGGCCGTAAGGGCTACACCTTC. This translates into CASSQGQGGRKGYTF.

The chain uses TRBV2 and TRBJ1-6; D possibly corresponds to TRBD1 (5 bases). The CDR3 spans 15 residues. CDR1 and CDR2 from the germline V gene are SNHLY and FYNNEI. Between the trimmed V and J ends, which lost 5 bases and 5 bases, there was a span of 13 bases. The CDR3: CASSPQGVDNSPLHF. The DNA of the CDR3 is TGTGCCAGCAGTCCTCAGGGAGTCGATAATTCACCCCTCCACTTT. The complete variable domain, with remaining parts taken from reference TRBV2 and TRBJ1-6, reads EPEVTQTPSHQVTQMGQEVILRCVPISNHLYFYWYRQILGQKVEFLVSFYNNEISEKSEIFDDQFSVERPDGSNFTLKIRSTKLEDSAMYFCASSPQGVDNSPLHFGNGTRLTVT.

This clone was seen once. The gene calls are TRBV7-8 and TRBJ2-1; D may be TRBD2 (6 bases). The germline V gene encodes CDR1 SGHVS and CDR2 FQNEAQ. The CDR3 consists of 15 residues. V lost 4 bases to trimming and J lost 0 bases, with 10 bases between them. The DNA for the CDR3 is TGTGCCAGCAGCTGGGGGACTGCCTCCTACAATGAGCAGTTCTTC. Translating it yields CASSWGTASYNEQFF.

This chain joins TRBV11-2 and TRBJ1-1, with 7 bases aligning to TRBD1. Germline trimming cut 5 bases from V and 1 base from J; bases unmatched to any gene: 7. CDR3 size: 15 residues. Germline CDR1 SGHAT, CDR2 FQNNGV. Written as DNA, the CDR3 is TGTGCCAGCAGCCAGATCAGGGGGGGGAACACTGAAGCTTTCTTT. The encoded protein is CASSQIRGGNTEAFF.

As concerns this clone: This is likely a read error, given that the CDR3 carries no conserved phenylalanine or tryptophan at its end. This chain connects TRBV4-1 to TRBJ1-2; D remains unclear. Germline values: CDR1 MGHRA, CDR2 YSYEKL. V was clipped by 1 base and J by 8 bases, with 14 bases between them. CDR3 length equals 14 residues. CDR3 region: CASSQAARAGGYTL. The CDR3 coding sequence is TGCGCCAGCAGCCAAGCAGCCCGGGCGGGAGGCTACACCCTC.

The V and J genes are TRBV5-5 and TRBJ1-2, with D perhaps TRBD1 (5 bases). This CDR3 contains 13 residues. Germline assignment: CDR1 SGHKS and CDR2 YYEKEE (reference sequence). V lost 4 bases and J lost 8, with 15 bases in between. The CDR3 sequence: CASSLGSREGYTF. The CDR3, as DNA: TGTGCCAGCAGCCTGGGGTCCAGGGAGGGCTACACCTTC.

The rearrangement links TRBV7-9 to TRBJ1-5; D gene uncertain. The CDR3 contains 15 residues. In germline, CDR1 is SEHNR, CDR2 FQNEAQ (reference sequence). V shed 1 base and J shed 3 bases, with 10 bases lying between them. The CDR3 is CASSLESGYNQPQHF. The CDR3 nucleotides are TGTGCCAGCAGCTTAGAATCAGGATACAATCAGCCCCAGCATTTT.

The rearrangement joins TRBV18 to TRBJ1-2; D not resolved. V was shortened by 0 bases and J by 3 bases, with 11 bases between the two germline ends. The germline V gene has CDR1 KGHSH and CDR2 LQKENI. This CDR3 region has 15 residues. CDR3 nucleotides: TGTGCCAGCTCACCACCGAGCGGCGGATACTATGGCTACACCTTC. It yields the protein CASSPPSGGYYGYTF.

The chain employs TRBV28 and TRBJ2-1, with 7 nucleotides matching TRBD1. Germline CDR1 is MDHEN and CDR2 is SYDVKM. CDR3 length: 14 amino acids. With 3 bases clipped from V and 8 bases from J, the junction kept 7 bases outside the gene matches. CDR3 in DNA: TGTGCCAGCAGTTTCGTGTCAGGGACAGATGAGCAGTTCTTC. It encodes CASSFVSGTDEQFF.

As for this clone: One end of the junction fails to match germline, which may point to a read error. The genes are TRBV7-2 and TRBJ2-7; TRBD2 matches at 14 bases. This CDR3 region has 14 residues. Germline V gene sequence: CDR1 SGHTA, CDR2 FQGNSA. The CDR3 DNA sequence: TGTGCCAGCACCGCACCGGGACTAGCGGGGGAAGAAAGCTTC. Residues: CASTAPGLAGEESF.

This clone has more than one count but fewer than ten. The chain combines TRBV29-1 with TRBJ2-5; TRBD1 might be the D (7 bases). From germline, CDR1 is SQVTM and CDR2 ANQGSEA. The CDR3 is made up of 14 amino acids. V gave up 2 bases and J gave up 4 bases, with 14 bases separating them. The CDR3 spells CSVEYYRGGETQYF. CDR3 in DNA: TGCAGCGTTGAATACTACAGGGGAGGAGAGACCCAGTACTTC.

In its sample, this clone was seen a few times. This chain uses TRBV5-1 with TRBJ2-3, with 9 bases fitting TRBD2. Trimming took 0 bases from V and 5 from J; bases not matched to a gene: 7. CDR1 SGHRS and CDR2 YFSETQ come from the germline V gene. The CDR3 loop spans 16 amino acids. The CDR3 region has the DNA TGCGCCAGCAGCTTGGAGTTAGCGGGGGTTATAGATACGCAGTATTTT. The encoded protein is CASSLELAGVIDTQYF.

The V call is TRBV5-4, the J call TRBJ2-1, with D possibly matching TRBD1 (6 bases). The CDR3 is 15 amino acids. Germline-derived CDR1 and CDR2 are SGHNT and YYREEE (reference sequence). V lost 3 bases, J lost 2 bases, and 12 bases lay in between. The CDR3 reads CASSSQGAPYNEQFF. Written as DNA, the CDR3 is TGTGCCAGCAGCTCACAGGGAGCCCCCTACAATGAGCAGTTCTTC.

The chain uses TRBV5-1 and TRBJ2-2; D is tentatively TRBD1 or TRBD2 (7 bases each). This CDR3 has 16 amino acids. Trimming removed 1 base from V and 4 bases from J, with 14 bases in between. Germline CDR1 reads SGHRS; CDR2 reads YFSETQ. The CDR3 nucleotides read TGCGCCAGCAGCTTGACCACAGGGGAGGGCACCGGGGAGCTGTTTTTT. The encoded protein is CASSLTTGEGTGELFF.

V usage is TRBV5-6 and J usage is TRBJ1-4; TRBD1 matches 9 bases. Trimming cost V 4 bases and J 9 bases; bases outside gene matches: 10. This CDR3 region has 15 residues. Germline loops: CDR1 SGHDT, CDR2 YYEEEE. CDR3 sequence reads: CASSQRDRAMKKLFF. The DNA for the CDR3 is TGTGCCAGCAGCCAGAGGGACAGGGCGATGAAAAAACTGTTTTTT.

The gene calls are TRBV18 and TRBJ1-2; D ambiguous. V lost 3 bases and J lost 5, with 13 bases in between. The V gene's germline CDR1 is KGHSH and CDR2 LQKENI. The CDR3 runs 14 residues. CDR3 protein: CASSPQNWGYGYTF. The DNA of the CDR3 is TGTGCCAGCTCACCTCAAAACTGGGGTTATGGCTACACCTTC.